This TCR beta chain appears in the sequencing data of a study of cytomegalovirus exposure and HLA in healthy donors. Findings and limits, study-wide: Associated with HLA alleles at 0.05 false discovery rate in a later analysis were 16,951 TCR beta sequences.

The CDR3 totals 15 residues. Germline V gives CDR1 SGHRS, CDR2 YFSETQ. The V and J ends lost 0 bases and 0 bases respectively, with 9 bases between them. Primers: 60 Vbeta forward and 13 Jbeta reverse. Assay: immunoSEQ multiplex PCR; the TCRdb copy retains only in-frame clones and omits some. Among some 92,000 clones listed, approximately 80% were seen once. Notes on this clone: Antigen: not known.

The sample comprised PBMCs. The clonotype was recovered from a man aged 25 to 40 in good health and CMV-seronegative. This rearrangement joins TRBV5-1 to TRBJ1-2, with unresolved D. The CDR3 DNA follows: TGCGCCAGCAGCTTGGGAGGCGGATCTAACTATGGCTACACCTTC. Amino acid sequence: CASSLGGGSNYGYTF.